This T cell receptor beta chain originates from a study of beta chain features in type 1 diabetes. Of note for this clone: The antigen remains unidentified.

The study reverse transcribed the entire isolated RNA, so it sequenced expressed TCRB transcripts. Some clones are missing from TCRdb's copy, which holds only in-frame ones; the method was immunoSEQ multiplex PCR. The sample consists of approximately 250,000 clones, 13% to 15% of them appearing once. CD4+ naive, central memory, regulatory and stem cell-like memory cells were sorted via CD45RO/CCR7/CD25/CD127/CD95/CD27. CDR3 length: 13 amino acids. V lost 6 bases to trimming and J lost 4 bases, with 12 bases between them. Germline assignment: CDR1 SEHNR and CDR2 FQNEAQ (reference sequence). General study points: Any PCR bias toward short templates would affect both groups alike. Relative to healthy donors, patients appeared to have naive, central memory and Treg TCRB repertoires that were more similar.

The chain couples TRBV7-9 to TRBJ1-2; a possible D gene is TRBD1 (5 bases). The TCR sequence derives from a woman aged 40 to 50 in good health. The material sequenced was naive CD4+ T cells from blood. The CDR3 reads CASSGVGGYGYTF. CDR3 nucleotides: TGTGCCAGCAGTGGGGTCGGGGGCTATGGCTACACCTTC. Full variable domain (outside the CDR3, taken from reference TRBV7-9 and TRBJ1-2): DTGVSQNPRHKITKRGQNVTFRCDPISEHNRLYWYRQTLGQGPEFLTYFQNEAQLEKSRLLSDRFSAERPKGSFSTLEIQRTEQGDSAMYLCASSGVGGYGYTFGSGTRLTVV.